This T cell receptor (beta chain) was identified in a study of shared clonotypes between healthy human individuals. Study results and caveats: Naive subsets generally exceeded memory subsets in estimated richness.

Sequenced by immunoSEQ multiplex PCR; TCRdb stores in-frame clones only, minus some. The sample includes 2 million to 2.5 million clones, 85% to 95% of them seen just once. Nashville, Tennessee was home to all donors, who were Caucasian adults. Germline assignment: CDR1 LNHNV and CDR2 YYDKDF (reference sequence). V lost 0 bases, J lost 5 bases, and 16 bases lay in between. The CDR3 loop spans 16 amino acids. Worth noting for this clone: Antigen specificity is unknown.

The TCR originated in a man in his late teens or twenties in good health. Some clones in this sample may be carry-over from other donors' samples. The chain links TRBV15 to TRBJ1-1, with D uncertain. What was sequenced was naive CD4+ T cells from PBMCs. Documented subset: CD45RA+ positively selected. CDR3 loop: CATSRDRIPKYTEAFF. The CDR3 DNA reads as TGTGCCACCAGCAGAGATAGGATTCCCAAGTATACTGAAGCTTTCTTT.